These 28 T cell receptor beta chains originate from one sample sequenced in a study of T-cell reconstitution after alpha-beta-depleted transplantation in children. This sample's TCRbeta library carried unique molecular identifier barcodes. TCRdb reprocessed the PCR reads with MiXCR, giving one entry per CDR3 protein. The sample consists of about 300,000 distinct CDR3 sequences, 10% of them appearing once. The sample was PBMCs, taken before TCRalphabeta/CD19-depleted stem cell transplant. The receptors shown here come from a boy in the first two years of life with acute myeloid leukemia, due to receive a stem cell transplant.

Comments on this clonotype: A read error may explain this, as a much larger clone is one base away. DNA for the CDR3: TGTGCCGGCAGTATAAGTTTTGGGAACACTGAAGCTTTCTTT. Translation gives CAGSISFGNTEAFF. V gene TRBV28 combines with J gene TRBJ1-1; D is ambiguous. CDR1 and CDR2 from the germline V gene are MDHEN and SYDVKM. The CDR3 runs 14 residues.

This clonotype was counted at least ten times. V and J are TRBV3-1 and TRBJ2-3, with TRBD2 identical over 10 bases. The CDR3 sequence is 16 residues long. CDR1 and CDR2 from the germline V gene are LGHDT and YNNKEL (reference sequence). The ends lost 3 bases at V and 3 bases at J; junction bases unmatched: 6. CDR3: CASSQRLLAGTDTQYF. The CDR3 bases are TGTGCCAGCAGCCAGCGGCTACTAGCGGGGACAGATACGCAGTATTTT.

This clonotype was seen at least ten times. V usage is TRBV7-9 and J usage is TRBJ2-7, with TRBD1 matching 7 bases. This CDR3 has 13 residues. Germline trimming cut 7 bases from V and 1 base from J; bases unmatched to any gene: 4. Germline V gives CDR1 SEHNR, CDR2 FQNEAQ (reference sequence). The CDR3 nucleotides read TGTGCCAGCACAAAGGGACAGTCCTACGAGCAGTACTTC. It translates to CASTKGQSYEQYF. Variable domain in full (rest from reference TRBV7-9 and TRBJ2-7): DTGVSQNPRHKITKRGQNVTFRCDPISEHNRLYWYRQTLGQGPEFLTYFQNEAQLEKSRLLSDRFSAERPKGSFSTLEIQRTEQGDSAMYLCASTKGQSYEQYFGPGTRLTVT.

This clonotype was found many times. The rearrangement uses TRBV7-3 and TRBJ2-7, with a tentative D call TRBD2 (6 bases). The germline V gene encodes CDR1 SGHTA and CDR2 FQGTGA. CDR3 length: 15 amino acids. Trimming stripped 5 bases from V and 2 bases from J, with 16 bases between. The CDR3 coding sequence is TGTGCCAGCAGCCCTGGGGCGGGATCCCCCTACGAGCAGTACTTC. Translation: CASSPGAGSPYEQYF.

This clonotype was counted many times. V gene TRBV3-1 combines with J gene TRBJ2-3; 9 positions agree with TRBD2. V lost 0 bases and J lost 0; bases outside the gene matches: 10. CDR1 LGHDT and CDR2 YNNKEL come from the germline V gene (reference sequence). The length of the CDR3 is 19 residues. CDR3 region: CASSQDLASGDLSTDTQYF. The DNA for the CDR3 is TGTGCCAGCAGCCAAGATTTGGCTAGCGGGGACCTTAGCACAGATACGCAGTATTTT.

This clonotype was seen many times. The rearrangement joins TRBV10-3 to TRBJ1-1; D is unresolved. In germline, CDR1 is ENHRY, CDR2 SYGVKD. The CDR3 loop spans 15 amino acids. V was clipped by 0 bases and J by 3 bases, with 11 bases between them. The CDR3: CAISESLGGDTEAFF. As DNA, the CDR3 is TGTGCCATCAGTGAGTCGCTGGGCGGGGACACTGAAGCTTTCTTT.

The chain is built from TRBV5-6 and TRBJ2-3; 10 bases are shared with TRBD2. The CDR3 contains 16 residues. CDR1 SGHDT and CDR2 YYEEEE come from the germline V gene. V lost 1 base to trimming and J lost 2 bases; unmatched junction nucleotides: 4. The CDR3, as DNA: TGTGCCAGCAGCTTGTTGACTAGCGGGTACACAGATACGCAGTATTTT. This translates into CASSLLTSGYTDTQYF. Supplemented by reference TRBV5-6 and TRBJ2-3, the full variable domain reads DAGVTQSPTHLIKTRGQQVTLRCSPKSGHDTVSWYQQALGQGPQFIFQYYEEEERQRGNFPDRFSGHQFPNYSSELNVNALLLGDSALYLCASSLLTSGYTDTQYFGPGTRLTVL.

This clonotype came up many times. This chain joins TRBV27 and TRBJ2-3, with TRBD2 identical over 9 bases. With 4 bases clipped from V and 4 bases from J, the junction kept 9 bases outside the gene matches. The CDR3 is 16 amino acids. CDR1 is MNHEY, CDR2 SMNVEV, per germline (reference sequence). The CDR3, as DNA: TGTGCCAGCAGTTCTTTAGCGGGAGCTTCGCCAGATACGCAGTATTTT. Translating gives CASSSLAGASPDTQYF.

The chain joins TRBV5-1 to TRBJ2-7, with a tentative D call TRBD1 (5 bases). V gave up 6 bases and J gave up 3 bases, with 19 bases separating them. The CDR3 is 15 residues long. Germline CDR1 SGHRS, CDR2 YFSETQ. Here the CDR3 DNA reads TGCGCCAGCAAGGGGTTGAACAGGACCCGCTACGAGCAGTACTTC. This codes for CASKGLNRTRYEQYF.

The sample holds many counts of this clonotype. The CDR3 DNA is TGCGCCAGCAGCCATCGGAAGGGGTCGGGCTATGGCTACACCTTC. This codes for CASSHRKGSGYGYTF. This chain connects TRBV4-3 to TRBJ1-2; perhaps TRBD1 as D (5 bases). The germline CDR1 and CDR2 sequences are LGHNA and YSLEER. This CDR3 contains 15 residues. Trimming removed 3 bases from V and 4 bases from J, with 15 bases in between.

The chain is built from TRBV7-6 and TRBJ2-6; 7 bases match TRBD1. Germline V gives CDR1 SGHVS, CDR2 FNYEAQ. The CDR3 is made up of 18 amino acids. V was clipped by 4 bases and J by 0 bases; unmatched bases: 9. CDR3 region: CASSYSGTDSSGANVLTF. The CDR3 DNA follows: TGTGCCAGCAGCTACTCCGGGACAGACTCCTCTGGGGCCAACGTCCTGACTTTC.

This clonotype was seen repeatedly, ten times or more. The V and J genes are TRBV7-3 and TRBJ2-1; the match to TRBD2 covers 9 bases. The CDR3 length is 13 residues. V was clipped by 8 bases and J by 5 bases; unmatched bases: 4. Germline CDR1 and CDR2: SGHTA and FQGTGA. The CDR3 bases are TGTGCCAGCTCCCTAGCGGGAAACAATGAGCAGTTCTTC. Translation: CASSLAGNNEQFF.

The table lists this clonotype with many counts. This rearrangement joins TRBV5-1 to TRBJ1-5, with D tentatively TRBD1 (5 bases). The germline V gene encodes CDR1 SGHRS and CDR2 YFSETQ. V lost 0 bases and J lost 15, with 16 bases in between. The length of the CDR3 is 13 residues. Here the CDR3 DNA reads TGCGCCAGCAGCTTGGGCTGGGACTCCCCCGCGCATTTT. Amino acids: CASSLGWDSPAHF. The full variable domain, completed using reference TRBV5-1 and TRBJ1-5, is KAGVTQTPRYLIKTRGQQVTLSCSPISGHRSVSWYQQTPGQGLQFLFEYFSETQRNKGNFPGRFSGRQFSNSRSEMNVSTLELGDSALYLCASSLGWDSPAHFGDGTRLSIL.

This clonotype was seen at least ten times. The chain is built from TRBV7-2 and TRBJ1-5; TRBD1 matches 8 bases. From germline, CDR1 is SGHTA and CDR2 FQGNSA. Trimming at V came to 4 bases and at J to 6 bases, leaving 2 bases not matched to a gene. CDR3 length equals 13 residues. The DNA of the CDR3 is TGTGCCAGCAGCTCGGACAGGGTTCAGCCCCAGCATTTT. Amino acids: CASSSDRVQPQHF.

This clonotype was seen at least ten times. The chain couples TRBV25-1 to TRBJ2-2; the D gene could be TRBD1 or TRBD2 (6 bases each). V gave up 4 bases and J gave up 5 bases, with 17 bases separating them. From germline, CDR1 is MGHDK and CDR2 SYGVNS. CDR3 length: 16 amino acids. For the CDR3, the DNA is TGTGCCAGCAGTGGCGGTGGAGGGGGTAGGACCGGGGAGCTGTTTTTT. Its protein product is CASSGGGGGRTGELFF.

In this sample, this clonotype turned up many times. This rearrangement joins TRBV5-1 to TRBJ2-7; the D gene is possibly TRBD2 (6 bases). Germline values: CDR1 SGHRS, CDR2 YFSETQ. The CDR3 runs to 15 residues. V lost 4 bases and J lost 0, with 14 bases in between. The CDR3 DNA follows: TGCGCCAGCAGCGAGAACGGGGGAAGCTCCTACGAGCAGTACTTC. Its protein is CASSENGGSSYEQYF.

This clonotype was counted ten times or more. The rearrangement links TRBV25-1 to TRBJ2-5; TRBD1 aligns across 11 bases. CDR3 length: 15 residues. Germline loops: CDR1 MGHDK, CDR2 SYGVNS. Trimming removed 1 base from V and 5 bases from J; junction bases left unmatched: 3. The DNA for the CDR3 is TGTGCCAGCAGTGAATGGACAGGGGGCTGGGAGACCCAGTACTTC. Encoded protein: CASSEWTGGWETQYF.

The table lists this clonotype with many counts. V gene TRBV20-1 combines with J gene TRBJ2-6; no definite D call. Germline values: CDR1 DFQATT, CDR2 SNEGSKA (reference sequence). The CDR3 is 14 residues long. Trimming took 5 bases from V and 0 from J, leaving 8 bases between them. CDR3 DNA: TGCAGTGCTGGAACAGCCTCTGGGGCCAACGTCCTGACTTTC. Translating gives CSAGTASGANVLTF.

There are many counts of this clonotype. The chain is built from TRBV11-2 and TRBJ2-5, with D perhaps matching TRBD2 (6 bases). The CDR3 covers 14 residues. V dropped 5 bases and J dropped 2 bases, with 12 bases sitting between them. Looked up from germline, CDR1 is SGHAT and CDR2 is FQNNGV. The CDR3 is CASSPWGEQETQYF. Written as DNA, the CDR3 is TGTGCCAGCAGCCCTTGGGGGGAACAAGAGACCCAGTACTTC. Using reference TRBV11-2 and TRBJ2-5 for the parts outside the CDR3, the full variable domain is EAGVAQSPRYKIIEKRQSVAFWCNPISGHATLYWYQQILGQGPKLLIQFQNNGVVDDSQLPKDRFSAERLKGVDSTLKIQPAKLEDSAVYLCASSPWGEQETQYFGPGTRLLVL.

This clonotype was detected many times. This chain joins TRBV15 and TRBJ1-5; 8 bases are shared with TRBD1. The CDR3 is made up of 18 amino acids. The germline V gene has CDR1 LNHNV and CDR2 YYDKDF (reference sequence). V shed 1 base, J shed 6 bases, and the junction held 14 bases outside the gene matches. Here the CDR3 reads CATSRASPGQGWSQPQHF. CDR3 coding DNA: TGTGCCACCAGCAGAGCCTCCCCCGGACAGGGATGGAGTCAGCCCCAGCATTTT.

This clonotype was seen only a few times. This chain links TRBV20-1 with TRBJ1-2, with 7 bases lining up with TRBD1. J was trimmed by 4 bases and V by 6 bases; bases with no gene match: 14. Germline V gene data show CDR1 as DFQATT and CDR2 as SNEGSKA (reference sequence). CDR3 size: 15 residues. The CDR3 region is CSAPFGQESVYGYTF. The CDR3 DNA is TGCAGTGCGCCCTTCGGACAGGAGTCCGTCTATGGCTACACCTTC.

This clonotype was observed at least ten times. The rearrangement links TRBV7-9 to TRBJ2-1; 7 bases are a match to TRBD1. CDR1 SEHNR and CDR2 FQNEAQ come from the germline V gene (reference sequence). V shed 5 bases and J 6 bases; nucleotides not matched to a gene: 16. CDR3 size: 17 residues. CDR3 DNA: TGTGCCAGCAGCCTTCAGACAGGGCATGCGGCCACCAATGAGCAGTTCTTC. Protein: CASSLQTGHAATNEQFF.

This clonotype was counted many times. The rearrangement links TRBV3-1 to TRBJ2-5, with 13 bases lining up with TRBD2. Germline CDR1 and CDR2: LGHDT and YNNKEL (reference sequence). The trim removed 4 bases at V and 5 bases at J, leaving 4 bases unmatched. The CDR3 loop spans 15 amino acids. As DNA, the CDR3 is TGTGCCAGCAGCCTTCGGACTAGCGGGGGTGAGACCCAGTACTTC. It is translated as CASSLRTSGGETQYF.

This clonotype was counted at least ten times. The rearrangement uses TRBV7-2 and TRBJ2-1; D not certain. Per the germline V gene, CDR1 is SGHTA and CDR2 is FQGNSA. The ends were cut back, 1 base at V and 0 bases at J, with 10 bases in the middle. This CDR3 has 16 amino acids. The CDR3 DNA follows: TGTGCCAGCAGCTTAGTCCCGGGTCTCTCCTACAATGAGCAGTTCTTC. Translated: CASSLVPGLSYNEQFF. The entire variable domain, with the rest obtained from reference TRBV7-2 and TRBJ2-1, is as follows: GAGVSQSPSNKVTEKGKDVELRCDPISGHTALYWYRQSLGQGLEFLIYFQGNSAPDKSGLPSDRFSAERTGGSVSTLTIQRTQQEDSAVYLCASSLVPGLSYNEQFFGPGTRLTVL.

This clonotype has a count of ten or more. V and J are TRBV28 and TRBJ1-2; maybe TRBD1 (6 bases). Germline CDR1 and CDR2: MDHEN and SYDVKM. The CDR3 totals 16 residues. The germline V and J ends were trimmed by 6 bases and 4 bases, with 21 bases remaining between them. The CDR3 here is CASSPGSGHRPYGYTF. CDR3 sequence (DNA): TGTGCCAGCAGCCCAGGATCGGGACACCGACCCTATGGCTACACCTTC.

This clonotype was picked up many times. V is TRBV30 and J is TRBJ1-1; unclear D gene. CDR1 and CDR2 from the germline V gene are GTSNPN and SVGIG (reference sequence). Between the trimmed V and J ends, which lost 0 bases and 10 bases, there was a span of 9 bases. CDR3 length: 11 residues. The CDR3 DNA follows: TGTGCCTGGAGTGTACAGCCCGGAGCTTTCTTT. Translation gives CAWSVQPGAFF.

This clonotype was picked up many times. The chain uses TRBV11-2 and TRBJ1-3; 8 positions agree with TRBD1. The V gene's germline CDR1 is SGHAT and CDR2 FQNNGV. With 5 bases clipped from V and 4 bases from J, the junction kept 7 bases outside the gene matches. The CDR3 length is 15 residues. CDR3: CASSPPDRAGNTIYF. The DNA of the CDR3 is TGTGCCAGCAGCCCACCGGACAGGGCCGGAAACACCATATATTTT.

This rearrangement joins TRBV11-3 to TRBJ1-2; TRBD1 matches 11 bases. With 1 base clipped from V and 8 bases from J, the junction kept 3 bases outside the gene matches. CDR1 and CDR2 (germline): SGHNT, YENEEA. The CDR3 spans 14 residues. Here the CDR3 DNA reads TGTGCCAGCAGCTTAGTGGGACAGGGGGAAGGCTACACCTTC. It encodes CASSLVGQGEGYTF.